Listed below are T cell receptor beta chains from one sample, sequenced in a study of beta chain features in type 1 diabetes. Assay: immunoSEQ multiplex PCR; the TCRdb copy retains only in-frame clones and omits some. Among 300,000 to 400,000 clones listed, 9.6% were seen once. Sequences were obtained from central memory CD4+ T cells from blood. The receptors originated from a man younger than 40 with type 1 diabetes. Both conserved end residues are trimmed from each CDR3.

CDR3 protein,J gene,V gene
ASKQGLSSYEQY,TRBJ2-7,TRBV6-5
ASSEKGRTDTQY,TRBJ2-3,TRBV6-5
AISGTGTTDTQY,TRBJ2-3,TRBV6-5
AIGGLAGAGELF,TRBJ2-2,TRBV10-3
AAGLTDTQY,TRBJ2-3,TRBV6-1
ASSKGQVPNYGYT,TRBJ1-2,TRBV21-1
ASSLDREQF,TRBJ2-1,TRBV11-2
ASSLGEDGGDTEAF,TRBJ1-1,TRBV28
ASSPQRGTNAYEQY,TRBJ2-7,TRBV18
ASSYSDRGREQY,TRBJ2-7,TRBV10-3
ASSPPPRNTEAF,TRBJ1-1,TRBV18
ASSPGLAGRGETQY,TRBJ2-5,TRBV7-2
ASSLGQGGNEAF,TRBJ1-1,TRBV5-1
TDRTNYGYT,TRBJ1-2,TRBV20-1
ASSVQGEGYT,TRBJ1-2,TRBV6-5
ASSSAGTGEKLF,TRBJ1-4,TRBV4-2
ASSRGPLGETQY,TRBJ2-5,TRBV7-2
ASSLIRTTAKETQY,TRBJ2-5,TRBV11-2
ASSWDRGTDTQY,TRBJ2-3,TRBV6-5
ASSIRTDYEQY,TRBJ2-7,TRBV19
ASSQDPGTSGSNEQF,TRBJ2-1,TRBV4-3
ASAGGTGSGTDTQY,TRBJ2-3,TRBV10-3
ASSFQGTGELF,TRBJ2-2,TRBV11-2
ASSLVAGTGYEQF,TRBJ2-1,TRBV7-2
ASRSGGRWGTEAF,TRBJ1-1,TRBV19
ASSSLSSGNTIY,TRBJ1-3,TRBV4-2
ASSSRAGLAGDTQY,TRBJ2-3,TRBV7-9
ASSTIRRGVNQPQH,TRBJ1-5,TRBV19
ASSTITGASYEQY,TRBJ2-7,TRBV28
AITLDRGINQPQH,TRBJ1-5,TRBV6-5
ASSLAGQGMTQY,TRBJ2-5,TRBV11-1
ASSVQGGLDIQY,TRBJ2-4,TRBV9
ASSNQYEQY,TRBJ2-7,TRBV6-1
ASSSRDRGFYEQY,TRBJ2-7,TRBV6-5
ASSPGTDGNTIY,TRBJ1-3,TRBV18
ASSDRASGEGTDTQY,TRBJ2-3,TRBV6-4
ASSETAGAAPDTQY,TRBJ2-3,TRBV2
AWSVGGVGTDTQY,TRBJ2-3,TRBV30
ASSLLTRGINEQF,TRBJ2-1,TRBV28
ASSRTGQFGANVPT,TRBJ2-6,TRBV27